This passage covers 5 T cell receptor beta chains from one sample sequenced in a study of radiotherapy plus CTLA-4 blockade in lung cancer. The table came from immunoSEQ multiplex PCR; TCRdb's copy has only in-frame clones and leaves some out. The sample contains roughly 110,000 clones, over 65% of which appear only once. The sample here was peripheral blood, taken from a patient treated with radiotherapy plus ipilimumab. All receptors come from a human donor with non-small cell lung cancer that progressed on radiotherapy plus ipilimumab. Some clones in this sample may be carry-over from other donors' samples.

This chain uses TRBV11-2 with TRBJ2-1; 10 positions agree with TRBD2. Germline CDR1 is SGHAT and CDR2 is FQNNGV. With V trimmed by 3 bases and J by 3 bases, 5 bases remained unmatched. The CDR3 covers 16 residues. CDR3 DNA sequence: TGTGCCAGCAGCTTTTTAGCGGGGGGCCACTACAATGAGCAGTTCTTC. This translates into CASSFLAGGHYNEQFF.

This clone was found once. CDR3 nucleotides: TGTGCCAGCAGTGAGCCATATGGCTACACCTTC. It translates to CASSEPYGYTF. V gene TRBV25-1 combines with J gene TRBJ1-2; D not certain. Per the germline V gene, CDR1 is MGHDK and CDR2 is SYGVNS. V lost 3 bases and J lost 5, with 4 bases in between. The CDR3 has 11 amino acids.

The chain joins TRBV28 to TRBJ1-1, with D unresolved. Germline V CDR1 and CDR2: MDHEN, SYDVKM. This CDR3 has 11 amino acids. V lost 4 bases and J 5 bases, leaving 5 bases between the germline ends. This chain's CDR3 is CASSSRTEAFF. The CDR3, as DNA: TGTGCCAGCAGTTCCCGAACTGAAGCTTTCTTT. Drawing the rest from reference TRBV28 and TRBJ1-1, the complete variable domain is DVKVTQSSRYLVKRTGEKVFLECVQDMDHENMFWYRQDPGLGLRLIYFSYDVKMKEKGDIPEGYSVSREKKERFSLILESASTNQTSMYLCASSSRTEAFFGQGTRLTVV.

This chain joins TRBV18 and TRBJ1-1; TRBD1 aligns across 10 bases. V trimming: 7 bases; J trimming: 1 base; junction bases outside the gene matches: 6. This CDR3 contains 15 residues. The germline V gene has CDR1 KGHSH and CDR2 LQKENI. For the CDR3, the DNA is TGTGCCAGCTATCCGGGACAGGGGCAGAACACTGAAGCTTTCTTT. Protein sequence: CASYPGQGQNTEAFF. Supplemented by reference TRBV18 and TRBJ1-1, the full variable domain reads NAGVMQNPRHLVRRRGQEARLRCSPMKGHSHVYWYRQLPEEGLKFMVYLQKENIIDESGMPKERFSAEFPKEGPSILRIQQVVRGDSAAYFCASYPGQGQNTEAFFGQGTRLTVV.

V is TRBV19 and J is TRBJ1-5, with TRBD1 matching 7 bases. Germline CDR1 reads LNHDA; CDR2 reads SQIVND (reference sequence). The CDR3 runs 16 residues. After removal of 5 bases from V and 5 bases from J, the junction contained 12 bases not matched to a gene. The chain's CDR3 is CASSPPRGRKDQPQHF. CDR3 sequence (DNA): TGTGCCAGTAGTCCGCCAAGGGGGCGCAAGGATCAGCCCCAGCATTTT.